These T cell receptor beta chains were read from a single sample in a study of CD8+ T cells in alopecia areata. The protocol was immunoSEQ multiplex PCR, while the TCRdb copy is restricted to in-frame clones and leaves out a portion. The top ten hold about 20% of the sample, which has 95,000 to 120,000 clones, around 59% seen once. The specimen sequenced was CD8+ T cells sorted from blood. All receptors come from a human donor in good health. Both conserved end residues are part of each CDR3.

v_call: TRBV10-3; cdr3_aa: CATTTGTASPLHF
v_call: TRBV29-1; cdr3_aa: CSVVLPNTGELFF
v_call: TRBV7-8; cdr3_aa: CASSHGTGTSGVLTQYF
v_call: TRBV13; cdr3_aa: CASGSTGTGFANTEAFF
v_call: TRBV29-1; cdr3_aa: CSVPLGVLVGSYNEQFF
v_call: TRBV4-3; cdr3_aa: CASSQDGRGNTEAFF
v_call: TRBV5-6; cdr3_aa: CASSSGAADQPQHF
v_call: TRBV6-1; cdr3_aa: CASSEGQGTVGYGYTF
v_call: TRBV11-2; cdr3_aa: CASSLDGLAQETQYF
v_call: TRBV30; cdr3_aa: CAWRAWTGGSDTQYF
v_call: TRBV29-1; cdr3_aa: CSVEGTGYDYGYTF
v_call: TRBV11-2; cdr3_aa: CASSPTYRSLEYNEQFF
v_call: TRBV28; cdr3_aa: CASSPGWLSNQPQHF
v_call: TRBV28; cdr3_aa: CASSSTGTTLSSNQPQHF
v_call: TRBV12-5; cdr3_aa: CASGPGVLYEQFF
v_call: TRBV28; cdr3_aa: CASSLCCGGVIEDTQYF
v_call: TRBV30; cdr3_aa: CAWMVAGGRNEQFF
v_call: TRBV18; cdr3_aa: CASSRGEVPWQETQYF
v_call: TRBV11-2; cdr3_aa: CASSLYSNEKLFF
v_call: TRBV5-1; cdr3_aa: CASSLSVGFSDEQFF
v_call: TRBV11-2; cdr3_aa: CASSSIHSDAEYNSPLHF
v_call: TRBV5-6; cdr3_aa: CASSTYRVPPPPYEQYF
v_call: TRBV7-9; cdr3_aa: CASSQLLYYEQYF
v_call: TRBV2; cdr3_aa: CASNPGQGGLYGYTF
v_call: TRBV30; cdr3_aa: CAWDAGTGGLYAEAFF
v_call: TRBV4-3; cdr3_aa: CASSQGFTQETQYF
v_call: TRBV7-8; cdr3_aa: CASSLVGPYSYEQYF
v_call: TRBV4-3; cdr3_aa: CASRQGAGEKLFF
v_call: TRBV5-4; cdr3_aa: CASSPKDRGDRRNTEAFF
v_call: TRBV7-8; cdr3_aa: CASSLLRRGRRNSPLHF
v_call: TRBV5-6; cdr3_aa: CASSLTGNNEQFF
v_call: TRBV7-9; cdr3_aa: CASSSGRTGELFF
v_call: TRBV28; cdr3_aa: CASSLTKGLEGYTF
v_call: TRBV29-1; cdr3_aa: CSVEDGSNQPQHF
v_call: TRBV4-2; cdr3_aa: CASSQEGRIPNTEAFF
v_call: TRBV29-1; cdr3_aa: CSVEDGVANTGELFF
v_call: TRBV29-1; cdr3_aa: CSVETGQNNEKLFF
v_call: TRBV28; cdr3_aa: CASSLGQGALETQYF
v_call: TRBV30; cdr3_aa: CAWSVAQETQYF
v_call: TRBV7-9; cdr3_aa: CASSLPGRDEQFF
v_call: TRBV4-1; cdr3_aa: CASSQIGSIRQTQYF
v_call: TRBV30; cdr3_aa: CAWSVSGFNGYTF
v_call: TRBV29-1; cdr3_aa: CSARQGDTGELFF
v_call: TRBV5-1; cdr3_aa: CASSLNHEQYF
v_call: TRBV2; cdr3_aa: CASIYENTEAFF
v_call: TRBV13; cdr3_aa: CASSFGGHEQFF